The rows below give T cell receptor beta chains drawn from one sample of a study of T cells in Graves' hyperthyroidism and ophthalmopathy. A single record per CDR3 protein comes from TCRdb applying MiXCR to the multiplex PCR reads. The table includes 250,000 to 300,000 distinct CDR3 sequences, approximately 15% detected once. The material sequenced was blood. The receptors here all came from a woman in her fifties or sixties with Graves' ophthalmopathy. The CDR3 runs from the conserved cysteine through the conserved F or W. A D gene is named only where the DNA matches it firmly. Clone size is stated in some rows and not others, as once, few, many or a class when expanded.

v_call	clone_size	j_call	d_call	cdr3_aa	cdr3_nt
TRBV5-4	NA	TRBJ2-7	TRBD2	CASSPTSGGEQYF	TGTGCCAGCAGCCCGACTAGCGGAGGCGAGCAGTACTTC
TRBV11-3	many	TRBJ2-3	NA	CASSSDFYPATQYF	TGTGCCAGCAGCTCGGACTTCTATCCGGCTACGCAGTATTTT
TRBV7-2	few	TRBJ2-1	TRBD2	CASSPGMSGRQSFF	TGTGCCAGCAGCCCCGGGATGAGCGGGAGGCAATCGTTCTTC
TRBV20-1	few	TRBJ2-1	TRBD2	CSARVATSGSYNEQFF	TGCAGTGCTAGAGTCGCGACTAGCGGGAGCTACAATGAGCAGTTCTTC
TRBV6-2/TRBV6-3	many	TRBJ2-7	NA	CASSYSWDFAGEQYF	TGTGCCAGCAGTTACTCTTGGGACTTCGCGGGCGAGCAGTACTTC
TRBV12-3/TRBV12-4	NA	TRBJ2-2	TRBD2	CASSLTGGASISGELFF	TGTGCCAGCAGTTTAACCGGGGGGGCGTCTATCTCCGGGGAGCTGTTTTTT
TRBV27	many	TRBJ1-1	NA	CASSRTLNTEAFF	TGTGCCAGCAGTCGGACCTTGAACACTGAAGCTTTCTTT
TRBV20-1	many	TRBJ2-1	NA	CSASGRRDSEQFF	TGCAGTGCTAGCGGTAGGAGAGATAGTGAGCAGTTCTTC
TRBV27	few	TRBJ1-1	NA	CASSQGPLKAFF	TGTGCCAGCAGTCAGGGACCGTTAAAAGCTTTCTTT
TRBV24-1	many	TRBJ2-5	TRBD1	CATEGQGETQYF	TGTGCCACCGAGGGACAGGGCGAGACCCAGTACTTC
TRBV12-3/TRBV12-4	many	TRBJ1-5	NA	CASRESGGARNQPQHF	TGTGCCAGCAGGGAATCGGGGGGGGCACGCAATCAGCCCCAGCATTTT
TRBV10-3	many	TRBJ2-7	NA	CAIRIEGSSYEQYF	TGTGCCATCAGGATTGAGGGGAGCTCCTACGAGCAGTACTTC
TRBV20-1	many	TRBJ2-1	NA	CSAPPSGFYNEQFF	TGCAGTGCCCCCCCGAGCGGATTCTACAATGAGCAGTTCTTC
TRBV18	NA	TRBJ1-5	NA	CASSPPEGPQHF	TGTGCCAGCTCACCACCAGAAGGGCCCCAGCATTTT
TRBV27	many	TRBJ2-3	NA	CASSLNPSFADTQYF	TGTGCCAGCAGTTTAAATCCTAGTTTCGCAGATACGCAGTATTTT
TRBV6-2/TRBV6-3	many	TRBJ1-1	NA	CASSYSNTEAFF	TGTGCCAGCAGTTACTCGAACACTGAAGCTTTCTTT
TRBV28	many	TRBJ1-2	NA	CASTTAYGYTF	TGTGCCAGCACTACGGCCTATGGCTACACCTTC
TRBV6-2/TRBV6-3	NA	TRBJ1-6	NA	CASTTAIYNSPLHF	TGTGCCAGCACCACAGCGATCTATAATTCACCCCTCCACTTT
TRBV7-3	many	TRBJ2-5	NA	CASSLNPGAETQYF	TGTGCCAGCAGCTTAAATCCGGGAGCAGAGACCCAGTACTTC
TRBV20-1	NA	TRBJ2-3	NA	CSAEAAKGRRTDTQYF	TGCAGTGCTGAGGCAGCTAAGGGGAGGAGGACAGATACGCAGTATTTT
TRBV6-1	many	TRBJ1-1	NA	CASSEAQHRTEAFF	TGTGCCAGCAGTGAAGCGCAACACCGGACTGAAGCTTTCTTT
TRBV9	many	TRBJ2-5	NA	CASSVAGGPQETQYF	TGTGCCAGCAGCGTAGCGGGGGGCCCTCAAGAGACCCAGTACTTC
TRBV4-2	few	TRBJ2-4	NA	CASTKEGGSKNIQYF	TGTGCCAGCACCAAAGAGGGGGGCAGCAAAAACATTCAGTACTTC
TRBV7-9	many	TRBJ2-1	TRBD1	CASSLETGVEQFF	TGTGCCAGCAGCTTAGAAACAGGGGTTGAGCAGTTCTTC
TRBV6-1	NA	TRBJ2-5	TRBD2	CASSQSGLAGGPKTQYF	TGTGCCAGCAGCCAATCGGGACTAGCGGGGGGACCCAAGACCCAGTACTTC
TRBV6-2/TRBV6-3	many	TRBJ2-7	NA	CASSLYWEHHGGEQYF	TGTGCCAGCAGTTTATATTGGGAACACCACGGGGGCGAGCAGTACTTC
TRBV9	many	TRBJ1-2	NA	CASSGGIYGYTF	TGTGCCAGCAGCGGGGGGATTTATGGCTACACCTTC
TRBV4-1	few	TRBJ1-4	NA	CASSRQTATNEKLFF	TGCGCCAGCAGCCGGCAGACAGCAACTAATGAAAAACTGTTTTTT
TRBV5-6	many	TRBJ1-1	NA	CASSSLQRSNTEAFF	TGTGCCAGCAGCTCTCTGCAGAGATCGAACACTGAAGCTTTCTTT
TRBV4-3	NA	TRBJ1-6	NA	CASSQGLGPLHF	TGCGCCAGCAGCCAAGGCTTAGGACCCCTCCACTTT
TRBV2	many	TRBJ1-1	NA	CASSGGGGWNTEAFF	TGTGCCAGCAGCGGAGGGGGGGGGTGGAACACTGAAGCTTTCTTT
TRBV7-2	few	TRBJ2-5	NA	CASSLFMETQETQYF	TGTGCCAGCAGCTTATTTATGGAGACCCAAGAGACCCAGTACTTC
TRBV10-3	many	TRBJ2-1	TRBD2	CAIRAMRREGQRNEQFF	TGTGCCATCAGGGCTATGAGGAGGGAGGGCCAGAGGAATGAGCAGTTCTTC
TRBV6-2/TRBV6-3	few	TRBJ2-4	NA	CASSYSVREAKNIQYF	TGTGCCAGCAGTTACTCGGTCCGGGAGGCCAAAAACATTCAGTACTTC
TRBV11-2	many	TRBJ1-2	NA	CASSLAGNYGYTF	TGTGCCAGCAGCTTAGCAGGGAACTATGGCTACACCTTC
TRBV19	NA	TRBJ1-5	NA	CASSILDGSNQPQHF	TGTGCCAGTAGTATATTGGACGGTAGCAATCAGCCCCAGCATTTT
TRBV20-1	many	TRBJ2-1	TRBD2	CSARVLAGGSNEQFF	TGCAGTGCTAGGGTACTAGCGGGGGGCAGCAATGAGCAGTTCTTC
TRBV15	few	TRBJ1-6	NA	CATSGDYNSPLHF	TGTGCCACCTCCGGCGATTATAATTCACCCCTCCACTTT
TRBV28	NA	TRBJ2-7	TRBD1	CASSEIGTGANEQYF	TGTGCCAGCAGCGAGATCGGGACAGGGGCTAACGAGCAGTACTTC
TRBV6-5	NA	TRBJ1-2	NA	CASSYTRQVARGYTF	TGTGCCAGCAGTTACACCCGACAGGTGGCCCGCGGCTACACCTTC
TRBV7-9	many	TRBJ1-2	TRBD1	CASSLAGTGPIYGYTF	TGTGCCAGCAGCTTAGCTGGGACAGGGCCGATCTATGGCTACACCTTC